This entry features one T cell receptor beta chain sequence. Here immunoSEQ multiplex PCR was the method, and the copy in TCRdb shows in-frame clones only, minus some. Counted here are about 110,000 clones, around 89% occurring once; the ten biggest clones make up approximately 6.8%. The data were taken from a study of blood T cell repertoires in COVID-19. Study-level information: Sites in the United States, Italy and Spain provided acute and convalescent COVID-19 samples. Sources were T cells, B-cell-depleted T cells, or PBMCs; the material itself was cDNA or gDNA.

From germline, CDR1 is SGHDN and CDR2 FVKESK. The J segment lost 3 bases and the V segment lost 4 bases, leaving 5 bases of the junction unmatched. CDR3 length: 15 residues. The chain recombines TRBV14 with TRBJ1-4; 7 bases match TRBD1. The receptor was derived from a man between 45 and 60 years old with active or convalescent COVID-19. Specimen: peripheral blood. The CDR3 DNA sequence: TGTGCCAGCAGCCTTCGGGACAGCTCTAATGAAAAACTGTTTTTT. It encodes CASSLRDSSNEKLFF.